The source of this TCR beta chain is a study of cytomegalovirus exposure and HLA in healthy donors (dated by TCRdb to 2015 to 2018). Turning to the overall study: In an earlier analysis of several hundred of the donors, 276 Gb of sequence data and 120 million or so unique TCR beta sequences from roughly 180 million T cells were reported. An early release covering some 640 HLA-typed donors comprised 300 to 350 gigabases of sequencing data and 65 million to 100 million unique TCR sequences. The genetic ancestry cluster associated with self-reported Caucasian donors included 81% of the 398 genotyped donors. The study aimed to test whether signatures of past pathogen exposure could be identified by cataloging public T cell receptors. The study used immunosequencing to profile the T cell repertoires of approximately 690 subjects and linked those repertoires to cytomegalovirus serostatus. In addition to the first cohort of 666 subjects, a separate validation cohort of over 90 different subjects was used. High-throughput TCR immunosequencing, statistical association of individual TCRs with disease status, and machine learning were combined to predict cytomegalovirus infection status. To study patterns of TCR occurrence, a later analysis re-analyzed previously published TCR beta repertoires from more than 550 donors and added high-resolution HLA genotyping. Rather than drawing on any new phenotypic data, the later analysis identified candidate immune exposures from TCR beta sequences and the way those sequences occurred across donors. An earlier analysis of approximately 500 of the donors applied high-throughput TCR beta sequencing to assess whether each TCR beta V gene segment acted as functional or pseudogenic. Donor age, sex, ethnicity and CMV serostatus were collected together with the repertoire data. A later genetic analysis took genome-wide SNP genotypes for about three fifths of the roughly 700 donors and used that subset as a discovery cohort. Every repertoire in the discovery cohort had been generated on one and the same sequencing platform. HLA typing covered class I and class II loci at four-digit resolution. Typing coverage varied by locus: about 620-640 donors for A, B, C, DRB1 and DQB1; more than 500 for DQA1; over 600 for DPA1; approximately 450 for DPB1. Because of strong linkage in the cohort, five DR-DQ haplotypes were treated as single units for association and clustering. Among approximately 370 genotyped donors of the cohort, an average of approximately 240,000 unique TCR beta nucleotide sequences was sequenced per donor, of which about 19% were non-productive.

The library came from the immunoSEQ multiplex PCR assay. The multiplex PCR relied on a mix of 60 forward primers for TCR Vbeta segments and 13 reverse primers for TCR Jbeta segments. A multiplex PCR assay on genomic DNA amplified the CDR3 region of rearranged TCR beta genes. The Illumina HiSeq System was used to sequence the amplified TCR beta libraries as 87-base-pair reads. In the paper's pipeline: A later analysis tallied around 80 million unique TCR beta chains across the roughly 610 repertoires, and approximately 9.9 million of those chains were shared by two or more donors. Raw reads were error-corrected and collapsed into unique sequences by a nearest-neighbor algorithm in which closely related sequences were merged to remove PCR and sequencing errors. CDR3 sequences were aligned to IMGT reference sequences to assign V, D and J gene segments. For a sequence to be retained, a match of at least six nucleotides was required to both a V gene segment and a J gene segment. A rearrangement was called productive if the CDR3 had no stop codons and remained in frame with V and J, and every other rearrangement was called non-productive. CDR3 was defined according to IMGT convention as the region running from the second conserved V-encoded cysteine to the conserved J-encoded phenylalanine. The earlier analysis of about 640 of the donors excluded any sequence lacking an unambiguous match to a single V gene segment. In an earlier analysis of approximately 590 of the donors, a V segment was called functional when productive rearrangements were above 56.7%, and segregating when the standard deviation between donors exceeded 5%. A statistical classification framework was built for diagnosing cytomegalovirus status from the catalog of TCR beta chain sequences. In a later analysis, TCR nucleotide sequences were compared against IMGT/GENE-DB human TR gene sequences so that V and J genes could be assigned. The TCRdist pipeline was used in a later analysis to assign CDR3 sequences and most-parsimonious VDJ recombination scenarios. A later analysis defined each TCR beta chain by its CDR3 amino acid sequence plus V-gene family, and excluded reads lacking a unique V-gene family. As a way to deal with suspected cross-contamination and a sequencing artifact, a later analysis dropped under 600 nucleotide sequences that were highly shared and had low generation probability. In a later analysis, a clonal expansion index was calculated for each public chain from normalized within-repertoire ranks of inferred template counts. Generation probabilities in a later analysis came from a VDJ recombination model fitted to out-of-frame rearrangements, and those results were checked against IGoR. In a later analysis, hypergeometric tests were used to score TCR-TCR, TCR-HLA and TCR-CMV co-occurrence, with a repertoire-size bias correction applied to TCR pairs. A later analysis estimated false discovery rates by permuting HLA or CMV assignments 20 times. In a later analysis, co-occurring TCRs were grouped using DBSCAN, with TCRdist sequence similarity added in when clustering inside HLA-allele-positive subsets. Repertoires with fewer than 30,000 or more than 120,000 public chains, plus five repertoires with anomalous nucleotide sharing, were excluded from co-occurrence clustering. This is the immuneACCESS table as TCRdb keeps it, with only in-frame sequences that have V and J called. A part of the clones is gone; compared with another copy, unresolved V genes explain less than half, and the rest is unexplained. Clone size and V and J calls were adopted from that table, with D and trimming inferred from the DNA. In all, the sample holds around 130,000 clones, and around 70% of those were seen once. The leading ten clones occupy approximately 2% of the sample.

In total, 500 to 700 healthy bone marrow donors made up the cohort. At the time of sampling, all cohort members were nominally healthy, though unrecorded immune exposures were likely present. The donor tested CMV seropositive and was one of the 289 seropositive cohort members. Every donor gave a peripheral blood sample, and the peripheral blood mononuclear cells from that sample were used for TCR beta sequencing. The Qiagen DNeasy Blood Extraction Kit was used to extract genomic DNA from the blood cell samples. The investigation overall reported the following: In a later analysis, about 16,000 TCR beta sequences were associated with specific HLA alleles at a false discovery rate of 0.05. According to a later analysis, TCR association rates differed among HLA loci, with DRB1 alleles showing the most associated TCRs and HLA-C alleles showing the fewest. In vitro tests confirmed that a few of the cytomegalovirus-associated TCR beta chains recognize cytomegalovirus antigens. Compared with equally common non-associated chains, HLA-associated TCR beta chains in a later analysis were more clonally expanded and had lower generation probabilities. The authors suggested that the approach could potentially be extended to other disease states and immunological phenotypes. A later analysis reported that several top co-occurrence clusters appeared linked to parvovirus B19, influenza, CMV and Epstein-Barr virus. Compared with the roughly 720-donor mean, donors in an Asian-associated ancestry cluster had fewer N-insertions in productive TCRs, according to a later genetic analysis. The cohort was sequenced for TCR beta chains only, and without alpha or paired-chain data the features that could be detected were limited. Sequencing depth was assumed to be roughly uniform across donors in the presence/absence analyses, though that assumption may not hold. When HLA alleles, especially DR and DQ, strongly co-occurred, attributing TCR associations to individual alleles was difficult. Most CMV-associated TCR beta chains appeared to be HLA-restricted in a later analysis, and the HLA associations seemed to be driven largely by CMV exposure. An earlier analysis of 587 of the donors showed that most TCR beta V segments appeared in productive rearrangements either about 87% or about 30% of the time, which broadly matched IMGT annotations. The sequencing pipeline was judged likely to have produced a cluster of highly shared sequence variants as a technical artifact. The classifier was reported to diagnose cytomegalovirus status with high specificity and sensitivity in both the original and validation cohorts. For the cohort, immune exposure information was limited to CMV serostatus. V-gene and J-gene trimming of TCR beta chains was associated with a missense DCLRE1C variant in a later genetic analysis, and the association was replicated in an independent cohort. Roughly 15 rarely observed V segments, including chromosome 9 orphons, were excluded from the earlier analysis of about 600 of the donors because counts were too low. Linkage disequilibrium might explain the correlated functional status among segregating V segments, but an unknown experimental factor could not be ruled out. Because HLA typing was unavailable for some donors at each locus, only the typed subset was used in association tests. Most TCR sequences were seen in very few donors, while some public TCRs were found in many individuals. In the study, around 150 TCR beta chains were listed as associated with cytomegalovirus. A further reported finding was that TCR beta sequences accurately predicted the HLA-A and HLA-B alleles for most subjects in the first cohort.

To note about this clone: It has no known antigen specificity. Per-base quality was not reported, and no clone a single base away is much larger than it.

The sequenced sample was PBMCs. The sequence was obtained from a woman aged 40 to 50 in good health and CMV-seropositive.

The DNA is TGTGCCAGCAGTGAGGAAGGGGGTACTTTCTTT. The resulting protein is CASSEEGGTFF. The sequence links TRBV2 to TRBJ1-1; the best D guess is TRBD1, with 6 bases matching. The trim is 3 bases for V and 12 bases for J, with a gap of 11 bases between the germline ends. The CDR3 spans 11 residues, from the cysteine through the phenylalanine. Just CDR3 DNA is preserved here, 33 bases in frame from base 1. CDR1 and CDR2, looked up from the germline V gene, are SNHLY and FYNNEI.